Listed below are T cell receptor beta chains from one sample, sequenced in a study of cytomegalovirus exposure and HLA in healthy donors. Here immunoSEQ multiplex PCR was the method, and the copy in TCRdb shows in-frame clones only, minus some. The sample has some 99,000 clones, 60% to 75% seen once. Input material: PBMCs. The receptor set was obtained from a female donor in good health and CMV-seronegative. CDR3s include the opening cysteine and the closing phenylalanine or tryptophan. The order of the fields is D gene, clone size, J gene, V gene, CDR3 DNA, CDR3 protein. The D gene is left open where the match is weak. Size is stated for part of the rows, as once, few or many counts, or as a class when the clone is expanded.

TRBD1	.	TRBJ1-2	TRBV2	TGTGCCAGCAGTGATGCAGGACAGGGGACTTATGGCTACACCTTC	CASSDAGQGTYGYTF
TRBD1	.	TRBJ2-5	TRBV5-1	TGCGCCAGCAGCTTCGGGACAGGTCCCGCGGAGACCCAGTACTTC	CASSFGTGPAETQYF
TRBD2	.	TRBJ2-1	TRBV18	TGTGCCAGCTCACCACGAGGTAGCGGGAACAAGAATGAGCAGTTCTTC	CASSPRGSGNKNEQFF
.	.	TRBJ1-1	TRBV6-6	TGTGCCAGCAGTCTACAGGGGAACACTGAAGCTTTCTTT	CASSLQGNTEAFF
.	few	TRBJ2-1	TRBV7-2	TGTGCCAGCAGCTTTCCAGGAACCTACAATGAGCAGTTCTTC	CASSFPGTYNEQFF
.	.	TRBJ2-5	TRBV29-1	TGCAGCGTTGTGGCCCAGGGGGAGACCCAGTACTTC	CSVVAQGETQYF
TRBD1	.	TRBJ2-1	TRBV11-1	TGTGCCAGCAGCCCTTTACAGGGGGTTTTCTACAATGAGCAGTTCTTC	CASSPLQGVFYNEQFF
.	.	TRBJ1-2	TRBV6-5	TGTGCCAGCAGCCCTCTAGGGGGGGCGTGGTATGGCTACACCTTC	CASSPLGGAWYGYTF
TRBD1	.	TRBJ1-2	TRBV6-5	TGTGCCAGCAGTTCCCCGCCAGGACAGGGGTATGGCTACACCTTC	CASSSPPGQGYGYTF
.	.	TRBJ1-2	TRBV11-2	TGTGCCAGCAGCCCCGACGGGATCTATGGCTACACCTTC	CASSPDGIYGYTF
.	few	TRBJ1-1	TRBV7-9	TGTGCCAGCAGCTTACTCGACACTGAAGCTTTCTTT	CASSLLDTEAFF
.	.	TRBJ1-2	TRBV7-6	TGTGCCAGCAGCTTATACGGGTCCGAGCCGTCTTATGGCTACACCTTC	CASSLYGSEPSYGYTF
.	once	TRBJ2-2	TRBV4-1	TGCGCCAGCAGCCTAGGGGTAACCGGGGAGCTGTTTTTT	CASSLGVTGELFF
TRBD2	.	TRBJ2-5	TRBV10-3	TGTGCCATCAGTTCGGGACTAGCGGGGCCAATACAAGAGACCCAGTACTTC	CAISSGLAGPIQETQYF
TRBD1	.	TRBJ1-5	TRBV10-3	TGTGCCACCACCGGGACAGGCAATCAGCCCCAGCATTTT	CATTGTGNQPQHF
TRBD2	.	TRBJ2-1	TRBV19	TGTGCCAGTAGTATAGGGTTAGCGGGGGCTCAATACAATGAGCAGTTCTTC	CASSIGLAGAQYNEQFF
.	.	TRBJ2-7	TRBV15	TGTGCCACCAGCCTGGAGTACTACTACGAGCAGTACTTC	CATSLEYYYEQYF
.	.	TRBJ2-1	TRBV7-6	TGTGCCAGCAGCTTAGCGGCGTTCGGGAATGAGCAGTTCTTC	CASSLAAFGNEQFF
.	.	TRBJ2-7	TRBV30	TGTGCCTGGGGGGAGGGGGCCTACGAGCAGTACTTC	CAWGEGAYEQYF
TRBD1	.	TRBJ1-2	TRBV6-5	TGTGCCAGCAGACGGACAGGGCGAGCTAACTATGGCTACACCTTC	CASRRTGRANYGYTF
.	.	TRBJ1-2	TRBV28	TGTGCCAGCAGTTTAGAGTTACAGGGAATTAGGGGCTACACCTTC	CASSLELQGIRGYTF
.	few	TRBJ2-7	TRBV12-5	TGTGCTAGTGGTTCCCCCCCCGGTCCCGACTACGAGCAGTACTTC	CASGSPPGPDYEQYF
TRBD1	.	TRBJ1-2	TRBV14	TGTGCCAGCAGCCAATCCGGGACAGGGCCGGGGGGCTACACCTTC	CASSQSGTGPGGYTF
TRBD2	.	TRBJ2-1	TRBV5-1	TGCGCCAGCACGCGGGGGAATTCCTACAATGAGCAGTTCTTC	CASTRGNSYNEQFF
TRBD2	.	TRBJ2-1	TRBV10-2	TGCGCCAGCAGTGAGACTAGCGGGATAGCCTACAATGAGCAGTTCTTC	CASSETSGIAYNEQFF
.	.	TRBJ1-5	TRBV5-6	TGTGCCAGCAGCCGGCAGGGTTCCAGCAATCAGCCCCAGCATTTT	CASSRQGSSNQPQHF
TRBD2	.	TRBJ2-7	TRBV5-1	TGCGCCAGCAGCCCGACTAGCGGGAGTAGGTACGAGCAGTACTTC	CASSPTSGSRYEQYF
.	.	TRBJ2-7	TRBV29-1	TGCAGCGTCGGGGCAGGGGCCCCCGACGAGCAGTACTTC	CSVGAGAPDEQYF
TRBD2	once	TRBJ2-1	TRBV4-2	TGTGCCAGCAGCCAAGCGGGAGGGAGGGACAATGAGCAGTTCTTC	CASSQAGGRDNEQFF
TRBD1	.	TRBJ1-5	TRBV7-8	TGTGCCAGCAGCTTAGGACAGGGGGCACGGGGACAGCCCCAGCATTTT	CASSLGQGARGQPQHF
.	.	TRBJ2-7	TRBV4-1	TGCGCCAGCAGCCAAGTCATTGGCAGCGTCCACGAGCAGTACTTC	CASSQVIGSVHEQYF
.	.	TRBJ2-7	TRBV5-1	TGCGCCAGCAGCTTCTACAGGGACACGGACGAGCAGTACTTC	CASSFYRDTDEQYF
TRBD1	.	TRBJ1-2	TRBV10-1	TGCGCCAGACCGGGACAGATTTATGGCTACACCTTC	CARPGQIYGYTF
.	.	TRBJ2-7	TRBV5-4	TGTGCCAGCAGCCCGCCGGCGGGAGAGCAGTACTTC	CASSPPAGEQYF
.	few	TRBJ2-7	TRBV5-6	TGTGCCAGCAGCAGTCGACAGGATCCCTACGAGCAGTACTTC	CASSSRQDPYEQYF
.	.	TRBJ2-7	TRBV6-6	TGTGCCAGCAGTGACCGGGTCTACGAGCAGTACTTC	CASSDRVYEQYF
.	.	TRBJ2-1	TRBV2	TGTGCCAGCAGTGACAGGAGGGCGTACAATGAGCAGTTCTTC	CASSDRRAYNEQFF
.	.	TRBJ2-7	TRBV5-4	TGTGCCAGCAGCTTTCAACAGGGCTACGAGCAGTACTTC	CASSFQQGYEQYF
.	.	TRBJ2-2	TRBV19	TGTGCCAGCAAGGACTTGACGAACACCGGGGAGCTGTTTTTT	CASKDLTNTGELFF
TRBD1	.	TRBJ1-1	TRBV2	TGTGCCAGCAATACCGGGACAGGCTTCGGCACTGAAGCTTTCTTT	CASNTGTGFGTEAFF
.	few	TRBJ1-3	TRBV7-2	TGTGCCAGCAGCCTAAGTCAGGGTCGAAACACCATATATTTT	CASSLSQGRNTIYF
TRBD1	.	TRBJ1-1	TRBV15	TGTGCCACCAGCAGATCCGACAGGGCCACTGAAGCTTTCTTT	CATSRSDRATEAFF
.	.	TRBJ1-1	TRBV6-5	TGTGCCAGCAGTTCCTCCAGGGATCGGGCTGAAGCTTTCTTT	CASSSSRDRAEAFF
TRBD1	once	TRBJ2-7	TRBV6-6	TGTGCCAGCAGTTATGGCACAGGGGGCAGGGAAGAGCAGTACTTC	CASSYGTGGREEQYF